A selection of T cell receptor beta chains follows, all from one sample in a study of response to subunit inactivated influenza vaccine. A single record per CDR3 protein comes from TCRdb applying MiXCR to the RT-PCR reads. The data contain about 180,000 distinct CDR3 sequences, 7.5% to 10% of them seen just once; the ten biggest clones take up about a tenth. The input for sequencing was non-naive T cells sorted from PBMCs, taken on the day of vaccination. These receptors all come from a man aged 50-60 years who received an inactivated influenza vaccine. Both conserved end residues are part of each CDR3. D genes are given only for firm matches. Size values are once, few and many counts, or a class for expanded clones, and some rows have none.

D gene,clone size,V gene,J gene,CDR3 DNA,CDR3 protein
TRBD1,few,TRBV10-1,TRBJ2-7,TGCGCCAGCAGCTCTACCGACAGGGTCAGCGCCTACGAGCAGTACTTC,CASSSTDRVSAYEQYF
NA,many,TRBV5-1,TRBJ1-1,TGCGCCAGCACCTCGGACTTGAACACTGAAGCTTTCTTT,CASTSDLNTEAFF
NA,many,TRBV18,TRBJ2-5,TGTGCCAGCTCGCCGAACAGACAAGAGACCCAGTACTTC,CASSPNRQETQYF
TRBD2,NA,TRBV28,TRBJ2-3,TGTGCCAGCAGTACGTTCGGGACTAGGAGCGATACGCAGTATTTT,CASSTFGTRSDTQYF
NA,many,TRBV29-1,TRBJ1-2,TGCAGCGTTGAATCGGGGAGCTACTATGGCTACACCTTC,CSVESGSYYGYTF
NA,few,TRBV9,TRBJ2-3,TGTGCCAGCAGCGTAGCTACGGGAGACCCAGATACGCAGTATTTT,CASSVATGDPDTQYF
TRBD1,many,TRBV5-6,TRBJ1-2,TGTGCCAGCAGATCGGAGCAGGGGGATAGAGGCTACACCTTC,CASRSEQGDRGYTF
TRBD1,few,TRBV11-2,TRBJ2-7,TGTGCCAGCAGCTTAGCGTGGACAGGGCCCTCCTACGAGCAGTACTTC,CASSLAWTGPSYEQYF
TRBD1,few,TRBV6-1,TRBJ2-2,TGTGCCAGCATCGGACAGGGGGAAAAGGCCGGGGAGCTGTTTTTT,CASIGQGEKAGELFF
TRBD1,NA,TRBV27,TRBJ2-1,TGTGCCAGCAGTTTCCGGGGACAGGGGAACTACAATGAGCAGTTCTTC,CASSFRGQGNYNEQFF
TRBD1,NA,TRBV7-2,TRBJ2-1,TGTGCCAGCAGCCCCGGGACAGAGCGGAGGCTCTTC,CASSPGTERRLF